This T cell receptor (beta chain) was recorded in a study of regulatory T cells in long-lasting Graves disease (dated by TCRdb to about 2021). With respect to the entire study: Antithyroid drugs had been taken for less than 3 months by newly diagnosed Graves' disease patients. A total of roughly 33 samples underwent TCR sequencing: about 13 from persistent and roughly 20 from newly diagnosed Graves' disease patients. Persistent Graves' disease patients were compared with newly diagnosed Graves' disease patients by peripheral blood TCR sequencing and RNA sequencing. The study took place in China and was registered as a clinical trial. What the research found in general, with its limitations: Only peripheral blood was studied, because thyroid tissue, the primary lesion, was inaccessible. Preferential use of TRBV28, TRBJ1-2 and TRBJ2-5 was observed in persistent disease, whereas TRBV20-1 and TRBJ2-1 were favored in newly diagnosed disease. Persistent patients shared more public clonotypes among themselves (fewer than 3,000) than newly diagnosed patients did (about 970). Only the TCR beta chain was sequenced and analyzed. Lower TCR Shannon entropy and fewer highly expanded clones were observed in persistent Graves' disease patients than in newly diagnosed patients, which suggested clonal expansion. The authors noted that the small sample size was a limitation that may lower accuracy.

In regard to this clonotype: Its antigen is currently not known. Given a far larger clone just one base away, this is likely a sequencing read error.

Libraries were constructed by multiplex PCR. TCRdb lists the instrument as Illumina HiSeq 4000. To build TCR beta libraries, CDR3 regions were amplified by Arm-PCR using iRepertoire HTBI primers. Gel purification was performed on PCR products prior to sequencing. The study's processing was this. Gene usage analysis of CDR3 amino acid clonotypes used the approximately 62 TRBV and some 15 TRBJ segments found across samples. COPE and FqMerger were used to merge filtered high-quality paired reads into contigs. Contigs were aligned with BLAST to IMGT TRBV, TRBD and TRBJ reference genes, and CDR3 was defined per IMGT. Any clonotype with a frequency above 0.1% was counted as a highly expanded clone. Repertoire diversity was measured by Shannon entropy, and V-J evenness by the Gini coefficient. A clonotype was considered public if more than one individual shared it. The public reads were reanalyzed by TCRdb: fastp trimming at Q25, MiXCR alignment, in-frame beta chains only. Every entry covers one CDR3 protein and lists the most common genes and DNA from its rows. TCRdb's processing, not the study's, gives the V and J calls here. This sample gives 200,000 to 250,000 distinct CDR3 sequences in total; about 19% of them show up just once. The ten largest clones capture about 12% of the sample.

In light of the paper, this sample's time point label describes: newly diagnosed GD, antithyroid drugs for less than 3 months. For both TCR sequencing and RNA sequencing, RNA was extracted from PBMCs in TRIzol. The diagnosis of Graves' disease followed American Thyroid Association guidelines. Patients were recruited from an endocrinology department in Xi'an, China. From each patient, about 8.9 milliliters of peripheral blood was collected into an EDTA anticoagulant tube. PBMCs were isolated by Ficoll Paque Plus density gradient separation without further T cell sorting. An Agilent 2100 Bioanalyzer and agarose gel were used to check RNA quality, while a NanoDrop 2000 measured RNA concentration. Measured from the cysteine to the phenylalanine, the CDR3 is 12 residues long. Kept here is only the CDR3 DNA, which spans 36 bases and is read in frame from base 1. V drops 1 base and J drops 6 bases, leaving 4 bases in between. CDR1 and CDR2 (SGHAT, FQNNGV) derive from the germline V gene.

The same sample was also used in a study of T cells in Graves' hyperthyroidism and ophthalmopathy. The second source states: Graves' hyperthyroidism was defined as stable when no progression to ophthalmopathy occurred over 18 months of follow-up. Hyperthyroidism patients were newly diagnosed, had a disease duration of under 2 months, and were aged 18 to 65 years. The study excluded patients with uncontrolled infections, other autoimmune diseases, pregnancy or lactation. Diagnoses were based on clinical symptoms, serum thyroxine and TRAb, thyroid ultrasound and orbital computed tomography. A first-round RT-PCR of the TCR CDR3 used the HTBI primer set with the Qiagen OneStep RT-PCR kit. Most expanded thyroid clonotypes (frequency above 0.001) were also detected in blood, a finding suggesting that blood repertoires may reflect thyroid immune responses. A 13 V-J signature model separated ophthalmopathy from stable hyperthyroidism, with approximately 87% sensitivity and roughly 81% specificity in cross-validation and 80%/75% in testing. In validation, the model predicted progression to ophthalmopathy a median of 6.5 months before onset, with roughly 68% sensitivity and just under 75% specificity. A discovery cohort of fewer than 110 patients, roughly 40 with Graves' ophthalmopathy and fewer than 65 with stable Graves' hyperthyroidism, was used to find distinguishing TCR V-J signatures. Prospective prediction of ophthalmopathy was tested in an independent validation cohort of 18 to 20 hyperthyroidism patients and some 17 patients who later progressed to ophthalmopathy. The approximately 100 discovery patients were randomly divided into training and test sets at a 7:3 ratio. Thyroid tissue and blood T-cell repertoires from about six Graves' hyperthyroidism patients were also compared in the study. Following sampling, methimazole starting at 30 mg daily was given to hyperthyroidism patients, and high-dose intravenous methylprednisolone was given to ophthalmopathy patients. The libraries were constructed in a second round of multiplex PCR and then size-selected and purified. Libraries were sequenced paired-end with 100 bp reads on an Illumina HiSeq2000. SOAPnuke was used to process the raw data, removing reads that contained adapters or uncalled bases, had a mean Phred below 15, or lacked an exact match to the constant primer or identifier. High-quality paired reads were merged with COPE v1.2.5, and unique nucleotide sequences were defined as clonotypes. MiTCR v1.1 was used to align clonotypes to the IMGT TRBV, TRBD and TRBJ reference segments. The analysis included only V-J combinations with a frequency above 0.0001, which together covered more than 99% of the repertoires. The TCS score was defined as F50 (clonal expansion) divided by E x V (chaos), with BLOSUM62-based TCRdist calculated between CDR3 peptides within each V-J. Welch's t-statistics and random forest reduced roughly 540 V-J features to 10 to 15, which were used in a naive Bayes classifier (R e1071). Sample size was not statistically predetermined, and investigators were not blinded to group allocation. TCR Vbeta CDR3 sequencing of 140 or so peripheral blood samples (fewer than 45 ophthalmopathy, roughly 74 hyperthyroidism and roughly 17 progressor patients) is reported in the paper.

This sequence uses TRBV11-2 and TRBJ2-1; no D segment can be confidently identified. This sample comprised peripheral blood mononuclear cells (PBMCs), obtained at new diagnosis, from a patient treated with antithyroid drugs. The TCR sequence derives from a young woman with Graves disease. Donor details come from another sample of the same person, matched by shared clones. The CDR3 protein: CASSLVINEQFF. The DNA sequence follows: TGTGCCAGCAGCTTAGTGATCAATGAGCAGTTCTTC.